The TCR beta chain described here comes from a study of blood T cell repertoires in COVID-19. Overall study: Samples representing acute and convalescent COVID-19 were sourced from the United States, Italy and Spain.

V was clipped by 2 bases and J by 0 bases, with 15 bases between them. Germline lookup yields CDR1 WSHSY and CDR2 SAAADI. The CDR3 runs 17 residues. Clones were sequenced by immunoSEQ multiplex PCR, and TCRdb holds only the in-frame ones, with some missing. The repertoire holds roughly 200,000 clones, with 70% to 90% as singletons. The sequenced sample consisted of peripheral blood. The chain links TRBV10-2 to TRBJ2-3; D is undetermined. The TCR was taken from a man in his fifties with COVID-19, enrolled during active disease. The CDR3 DNA is TGCGCCAGCAGTGAGGGCTGGAGAGTAACTAGCACAGATACGCAGTATTTT. It encodes CASSEGWRVTSTDTQYF.